The 4 T cell receptor beta chains presented below share a single source sample, sequenced in a study of vaccination and CD4 T cells after COVID-19. No cognate antigen is known for these TCRs. The sample's treatment: approximately nine-day PBMC culture with coronavirus spike peptide pools or control peptides (ViraFEST assay). At the Johns Hopkins FTIC core, DNA taken from cultured CD4+ T cells was sequenced by way of the Oncomine TCR Beta short-read assay. Each CDR3 protein gets one entry after TCRdb re-called the PCR reads with MiXCR. The repertoire holds more than 9,000 distinct CDR3 sequences, approximately 57% seen once, with over 20% in the top ten. Sequencing was performed on CD4+ T cells from blood, cultured in vitro. Source of these receptors: a human donor who had recovered from COVID-19.

V is TRBV18 and J is TRBJ2-7; 13 bases align to TRBD2. The CDR3 covers 16 residues. Germline CDR1 is KGHSH and CDR2 is LQKENI. Trimming removed 6 bases from V and 3 bases from J; junction bases left unmatched: 8. The CDR3 spells CASSRILAGGIYEQYF. For the CDR3, the DNA is TGTGCCAGCTCGCGCATACTAGCGGGGGGGATCTACGAGCAGTACTTC.

The DNA of the CDR3 is TGTGCCAGCAGCAAAGGGACTAGAATAGCCGGGGAGCTGTTTTTT. Translated: CASSKGTRIAGELFF. The genes are TRBV7-2 and TRBJ2-2, with TRBD2 identical over 8 bases. Germline CDR1 reads SGHTA; CDR2 reads FQGNSA. V was pared by 5 bases and J by 6 bases, with 8 bases of the junction left unmatched. The CDR3 covers 15 residues. Looking up the rest from reference TRBV7-2 and TRBJ2-2 gives the full variable domain: GAGVSQSPSNKVTEKGKDVELRCDPISGHTALYWYRQSLGQGLEFLIYFQGNSAPDKSGLPSDRFSAERTGGSVSTLTIQRTQQEDSAVYLCASSKGTRIAGELFFGEGSRLTVL.

The chain carries TRBV4-2 and TRBJ2-7, with TRBD1 matching 7 bases. CDR1 LGHNA and CDR2 YNFKEQ come from the germline V gene. After removal of 0 bases from V and 3 bases from J, the junction contained 8 bases not matched to a gene. The CDR3 has 16 residues. The CDR3 nucleotides read TGTGCCAGCAGCCAAGATGGGGCCGACAGGGTCTACGAGCAGTACTTC. Translated, it gives CASSQDGADRVYEQYF.

The CDR3 DNA reads TGTGCCAGCACCGAATACAATGAGCAGTTCTTC. Translated, it gives CASTEYNEQFF. This chain connects TRBV2 to TRBJ2-1; D is ambiguous. The V gene's germline CDR1 is SNHLY and CDR2 FYNNEI. V gave up 7 bases and J gave up 4 bases, with 5 bases separating them. This CDR3 comprises 11 residues.